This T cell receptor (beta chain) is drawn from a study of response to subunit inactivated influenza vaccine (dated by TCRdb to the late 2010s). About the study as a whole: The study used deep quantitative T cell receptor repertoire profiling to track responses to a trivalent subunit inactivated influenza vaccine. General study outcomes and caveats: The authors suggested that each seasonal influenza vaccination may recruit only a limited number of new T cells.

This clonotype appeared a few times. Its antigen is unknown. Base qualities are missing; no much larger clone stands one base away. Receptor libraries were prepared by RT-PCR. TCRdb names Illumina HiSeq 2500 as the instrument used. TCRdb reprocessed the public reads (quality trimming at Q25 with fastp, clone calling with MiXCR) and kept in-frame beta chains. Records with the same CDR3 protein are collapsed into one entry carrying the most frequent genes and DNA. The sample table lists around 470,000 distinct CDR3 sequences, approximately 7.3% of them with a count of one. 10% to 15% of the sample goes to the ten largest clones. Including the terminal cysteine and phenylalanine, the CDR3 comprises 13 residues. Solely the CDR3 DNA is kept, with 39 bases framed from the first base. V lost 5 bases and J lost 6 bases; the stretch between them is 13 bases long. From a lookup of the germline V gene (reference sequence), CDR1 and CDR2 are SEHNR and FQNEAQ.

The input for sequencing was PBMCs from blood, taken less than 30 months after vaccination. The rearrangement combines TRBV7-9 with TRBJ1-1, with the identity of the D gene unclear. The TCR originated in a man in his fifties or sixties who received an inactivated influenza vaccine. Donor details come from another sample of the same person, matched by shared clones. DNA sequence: TGTGCCAGCAGCGCCAGCGGGGAAGCTGAAGCTTTCTTT. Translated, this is CASSASGEAEAFF.